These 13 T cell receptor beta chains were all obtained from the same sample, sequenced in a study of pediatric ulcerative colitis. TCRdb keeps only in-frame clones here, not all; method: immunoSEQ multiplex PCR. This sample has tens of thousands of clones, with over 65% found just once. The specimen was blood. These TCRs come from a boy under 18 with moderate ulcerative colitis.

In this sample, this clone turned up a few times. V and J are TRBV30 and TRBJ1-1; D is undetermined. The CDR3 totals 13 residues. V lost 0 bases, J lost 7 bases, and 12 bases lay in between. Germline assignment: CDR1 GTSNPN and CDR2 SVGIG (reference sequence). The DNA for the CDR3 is TGTGCCTGGAGTGTAAACGGGCGGGTTGAAGCTTTCTTT. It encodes CAWSVNGRVEAFF.

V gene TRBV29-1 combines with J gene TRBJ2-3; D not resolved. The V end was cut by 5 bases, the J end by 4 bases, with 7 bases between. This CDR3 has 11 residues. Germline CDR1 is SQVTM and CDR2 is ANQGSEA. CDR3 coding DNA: TGCAGCGTTACCGACCCAGATACGCAGTATTTT. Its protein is CSVTDPDTQYF.

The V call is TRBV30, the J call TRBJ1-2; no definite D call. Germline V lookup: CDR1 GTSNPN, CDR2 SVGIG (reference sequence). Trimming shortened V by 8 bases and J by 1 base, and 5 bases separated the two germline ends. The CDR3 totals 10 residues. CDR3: CARFNYGYTF. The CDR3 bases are TGTGCCAGATTTAACTATGGCTACACCTTC. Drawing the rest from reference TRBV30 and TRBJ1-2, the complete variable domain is SQTIHQWPATLVQPVGSPLSLECTVEGTSNPNLYWYRQAAGRGLQLLFYSVGIGQISSEVPQNLSASRPQDRQFILSSKKLLLSDSGFYLCARFNYGYTFGSGTRLTVV.

CDR3 coding DNA: TGTGCCAGTAGTGTGCGGCAGGGCGGAACAGATACGCAGTATTTT. Translated: CASSVRQGGTDTQYF. This rearrangement joins TRBV19 to TRBJ2-3; the D gene is possibly TRBD1 (5 bases). V was clipped by 5 bases and J by 3 bases, with 15 bases between them. Germline V gives CDR1 LNHDA, CDR2 SQIVND (reference sequence). CDR3 length: 15 amino acids.

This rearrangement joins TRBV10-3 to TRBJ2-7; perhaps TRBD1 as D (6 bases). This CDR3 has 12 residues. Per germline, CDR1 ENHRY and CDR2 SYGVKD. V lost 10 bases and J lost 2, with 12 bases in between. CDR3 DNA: TGTGCCACCCGACAGGAAGCCTACGAGCAGTACTTC. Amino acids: CATRQEAYEQYF.

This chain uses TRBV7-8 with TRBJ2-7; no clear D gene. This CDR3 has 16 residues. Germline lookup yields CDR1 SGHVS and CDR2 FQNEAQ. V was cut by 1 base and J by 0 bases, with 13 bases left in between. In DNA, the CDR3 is TGTGCCAGCAGCTTAGTAGGCAGGACGATCTCCTACGAGCAGTACTTC. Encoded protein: CASSLVGRTISYEQYF.

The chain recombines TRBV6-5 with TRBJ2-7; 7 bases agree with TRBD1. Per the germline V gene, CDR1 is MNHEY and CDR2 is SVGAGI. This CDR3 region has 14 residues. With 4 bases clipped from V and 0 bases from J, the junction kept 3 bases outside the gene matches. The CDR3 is CASSLTGFSYEQYF. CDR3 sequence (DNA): TGTGCCAGCAGTTTGACAGGGTTCTCCTACGAGCAGTACTTC.

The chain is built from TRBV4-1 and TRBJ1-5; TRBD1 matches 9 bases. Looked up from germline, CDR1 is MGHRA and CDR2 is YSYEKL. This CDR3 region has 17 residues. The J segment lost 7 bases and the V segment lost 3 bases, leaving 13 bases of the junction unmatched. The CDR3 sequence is CASSQSSGQGVRQPQHF. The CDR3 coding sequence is TGCGCCAGCAGCCAGTCCTCGGGACAGGGAGTGAGGCAGCCCCAGCATTTT.

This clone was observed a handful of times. CDR3 bases: TGTGCCAGCACTCGGATAGAAAGGACTGAAGCTTTCTTT. Translation: CASTRIERTEAFF. V and J are TRBV7-2 and TRBJ1-1; D is unresolved. The CDR3 is made up of 13 amino acids. CDR1 is SGHTA and CDR2 is FQGNSA in the germline V gene. V was clipped by 7 bases and J by 5 bases, with 14 bases between them.

The CDR3 region is CASGSESIITHNEQFF. The CDR3 DNA sequence: TGTGCTAGTGGTTCCGAGTCTATAATTACCCACAATGAGCAGTTCTTC. The rearrangement links TRBV12-5 to TRBJ2-1; D is unresolved. The CDR3 extends over 16 amino acids. The V end lost 4 bases, the J end lost 5 bases, and 18 bases lay between the germline ends. Germline assignment: CDR1 LGHNT and CDR2 FRNRAP.

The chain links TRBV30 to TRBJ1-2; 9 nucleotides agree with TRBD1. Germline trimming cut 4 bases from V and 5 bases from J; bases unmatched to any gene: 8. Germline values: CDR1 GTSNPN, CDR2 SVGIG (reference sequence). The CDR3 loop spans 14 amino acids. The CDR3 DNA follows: TGTGCCTGGACGACAGGGGGGGGACCGTATGGCTACACCTTC. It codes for CAWTTGGGPYGYTF.

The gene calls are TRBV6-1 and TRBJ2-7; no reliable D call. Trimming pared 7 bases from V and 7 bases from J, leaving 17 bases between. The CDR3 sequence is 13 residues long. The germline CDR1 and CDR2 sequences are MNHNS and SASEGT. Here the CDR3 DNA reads TGTGCCAGCACCCGGACCCCTAAGGATGAGCAGTACTTC. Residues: CASTRTPKDEQYF.

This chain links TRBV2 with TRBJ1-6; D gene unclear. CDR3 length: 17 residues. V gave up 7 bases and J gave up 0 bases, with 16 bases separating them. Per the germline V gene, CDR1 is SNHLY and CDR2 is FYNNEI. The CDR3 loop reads CASIFVPRSSYNSPLHF. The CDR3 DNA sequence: TGTGCCAGCATCTTCGTTCCCAGGAGCTCCTATAATTCACCCCTCCACTTT.